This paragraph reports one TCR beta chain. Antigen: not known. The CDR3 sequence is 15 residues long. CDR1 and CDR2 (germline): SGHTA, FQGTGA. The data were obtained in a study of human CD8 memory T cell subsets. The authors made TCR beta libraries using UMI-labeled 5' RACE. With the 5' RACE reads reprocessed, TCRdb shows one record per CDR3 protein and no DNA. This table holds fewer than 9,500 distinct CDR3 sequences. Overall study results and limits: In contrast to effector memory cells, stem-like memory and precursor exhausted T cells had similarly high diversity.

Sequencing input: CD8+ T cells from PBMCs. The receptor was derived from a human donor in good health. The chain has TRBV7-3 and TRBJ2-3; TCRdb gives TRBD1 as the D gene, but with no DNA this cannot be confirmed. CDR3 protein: CASSLGTGSADTQYF.